Below, 22 T cell receptor beta chains from the same sample are listed, as sequenced in a study of cytomegalovirus exposure and HLA in healthy donors. Both 60 Vbeta primers and 13 Jbeta primers went into the PCR. Assay used: immunoSEQ multiplex PCR; TCRdb lists only in-frame clones, some missing. The data show roughly 200,000 clones, with 85% seen just once and less than 2.5% held by the top ten. Sequenced input: PBMCs. The source of these receptors is a woman between 50 and 59 years old in good health and CMV-seronegative.

This chain links TRBV5-5 with TRBJ2-2; D is possibly TRBD2 (5 bases). Germline values: CDR1 SGHKS, CDR2 YYEKEE (reference sequence). The CDR3 is made up of 15 amino acids. Between the trimmed V and J ends, which lost 2 bases and 5 bases, there was a span of 13 bases. The CDR3 region is CASSFNGMVTGELFF. The DNA for the CDR3 is TGTGCCAGCAGCTTCAACGGGATGGTTACCGGGGAGCTGTTTTTT.

The CDR3: CASSYQGVGYGYTF. In nucleotides, the CDR3 is TGTGCCAGCAGCTATCAGGGGGTTGGCTATGGCTACACCTTC. The chain links TRBV5-6 to TRBJ1-2, with 7 bases identical to TRBD1. Germline trimming cut 3 bases from V and 4 bases from J; bases unmatched to any gene: 6. Germline-derived CDR1 and CDR2 are SGHDT and YYEEEE. This CDR3 contains 14 residues. Filled out from reference TRBV5-6 and TRBJ1-2, the complete variable domain reads DAGVTQSPTHLIKTRGQQVTLRCSPKSGHDTVSWYQQALGQGPQFIFQYYEEEERQRGNFPDRFSGHQFPNYSSELNVNALLLGDSALYLCASSYQGVGYGYTFGSGTRLTVV.

The chain combines TRBV4-3 with TRBJ2-1; D remains ambiguous. The CDR3 consists of 15 residues. Germline-derived CDR1 and CDR2 are LGHNA and YSLEER. The V end lost 4 bases, the J end lost 4 bases, and 14 bases lay between the germline ends. The CDR3 here is CASSLDSRIYNEQFF. The CDR3, as DNA: TGCGCCAGCAGCCTAGACTCCAGGATTTACAATGAGCAGTTCTTC.

The chain joins TRBV28 to TRBJ1-1; 8 bases agree with TRBD1. Germline assignment: CDR1 MDHEN and CDR2 SYDVKM. The CDR3 is 13 amino acids. V lost 8 bases to trimming and J lost 6 bases; unmatched junction nucleotides: 8. The CDR3: CASGWTGSSEAFF. The CDR3 region has the DNA TGTGCCAGCGGATGGACAGGGTCTTCTGAAGCTTTCTTT.

The chain couples TRBV18 to TRBJ1-1; possibly TRBD1 for D (6 bases). Trimming shortened V by 3 bases and J by 5 bases, and 22 bases separated the two germline ends. This CDR3 spans 17 amino acids. Per germline, CDR1 KGHSH and CDR2 LQKENI. The CDR3, as DNA: TGTGCCAGCTCACCGCCCATCGGACAGCCTTCACCAACTGAAGCTTTCTTT. Amino acid sequence: CASSPPIGQPSPTEAFF.

V gene TRBV30 combines with J gene TRBJ2-3; D call uncertain. Germline V CDR1 and CDR2: GTSNPN, SVGIG (reference sequence). The CDR3 contains 15 residues. Deletions cut 4 bases from V and 0 bases from J, with 14 bases between. CDR3 sequence reads: CAWTLGSYSTDTQYF. CDR3 DNA: TGTGCCTGGACCCTCGGTAGTTATAGCACAGATACGCAGTATTTT.

The CDR3 region is CARQRQGGYGYTF. In DNA, the CDR3 is TGTGCCAGACAGAGACAGGGAGGCTATGGCTACACCTTC. The chain recombines TRBV2 with TRBJ1-2; 7 nucleotides agree with TRBD1. The V gene's germline CDR1 is SNHLY and CDR2 FYNNEI. The length of the CDR3 is 13 residues. Trimming took 9 bases from V and 4 from J; bases not matched to a gene: 8.

The chain carries TRBV7-2 and TRBJ2-1; tentative D call: TRBD2 (5 bases). Deletions cut 0 bases from V and 6 bases from J, with 18 bases between. The CDR3 runs 17 residues. In germline, CDR1 is SGHTA, CDR2 FQGNSA. The CDR3 coding sequence is TGTGCCAGCAGCTTAGCCGGCCGTATGGAGGCCCGCAATGAGCAGTTCTTC. Its protein is CASSLAGRMEARNEQFF.

The V and J genes are TRBV28 and TRBJ1-5; D possibly corresponds to TRBD1 (5 bases). V lost 5 bases to trimming and J lost 0 bases, with 8 bases between them. This CDR3 has 14 residues. From germline, CDR1 is MDHEN and CDR2 SYDVKM. The CDR3 sequence is CASSQQDSNQPQHF. The CDR3 bases are TGTGCCAGCAGTCAACAGGATAGCAATCAGCCCCAGCATTTT. Full variable domain (missing parts from reference TRBV28 and TRBJ1-5): DVKVTQSSRYLVKRTGEKVFLECVQDMDHENMFWYRQDPGLGLRLIYFSYDVKMKEKGDIPEGYSVSREKKERFSLILESASTNQTSMYLCASSQQDSNQPQHFGDGTRLSIL.

The rearrangement joins TRBV11-2 to TRBJ2-7; 10 bases match TRBD2. This CDR3 spans 16 amino acids. After removal of 0 bases from V and 2 bases from J, the junction contained 4 bases not matched to a gene. Germline lookup yields CDR1 SGHAT and CDR2 FQNNGV. In DNA, the CDR3 is TGTGCCAGCAGCTTAGATGGGCTAGCGGGAGCCTACGAGCAGTACTTC. Amino acid sequence: CASSLDGLAGAYEQYF.

This clone has only a few counts. J is TRBJ1-4 and V is TRBV5-4, with a weak D call TRBD1 (5 bases). The CDR3 is 17 residues long. Germline CDR1 reads SGHNT; CDR2 reads YYREEE (reference sequence). V was trimmed by 0 bases and J by 1 base, leaving 13 bases between them. CDR3 in DNA: TGTGCCAGCAGCTTGGGGTCCCCAGGGCGAACTAATGAAAAACTGTTTTTT. Its translation is CASSLGSPGRTNEKLFF.

The chain uses TRBV28 and TRBJ2-7; 7 nucleotides match TRBD1. This CDR3 is 14 amino acids long. Losses at the gene ends were 7 bases for V and 1 base for J; bases not matched to a gene: 7. From germline, CDR1 is MDHEN and CDR2 SYDVKM. The CDR3 bases are TGTGCCAGCAACCGCCGACAGGGATCCTACGAGCAGTACTTC. This sequence encodes CASNRRQGSYEQYF.

The chain is built from TRBV5-1 and TRBJ2-3; no firm D call. V lost 0 bases, J lost 2 bases, and 13 bases lay in between. From germline, CDR1 is SGHRS and CDR2 YFSETQ. CDR3 length equals 16 residues. CDR3: CASSLGATAFTDTQYF. The CDR3 DNA follows: TGCGCCAGCAGCTTGGGGGCAACAGCCTTCACAGATACGCAGTATTTT. The entire variable domain, with the rest obtained from reference TRBV5-1 and TRBJ2-3, is as follows: KAGVTQTPRYLIKTRGQQVTLSCSPISGHRSVSWYQQTPGQGLQFLFEYFSETQRNKGNFPGRFSGRQFSNSRSEMNVSTLELGDSALYLCASSLGATAFTDTQYFGPGTRLTVL.

The table lists this clone with a count of one. The gene calls are TRBV19 and TRBJ1-1, with D maybe TRBD1 (6 bases). The CDR3 spans 13 residues. Trimming cost V 7 bases and J 1 base, with 10 bases left between them. Germline V CDR1 and CDR2: LNHDA, SQIVND (reference sequence). The DNA for the CDR3 is TGTGCCAGTAACCCACAGGGGAACACTGAAGCTTTCTTT. Its translation is CASNPQGNTEAFF.

The V and J genes are TRBV4-1 and TRBJ1-3; no clear D. Germline V lookup: CDR1 MGHRA, CDR2 YSYEKL. The CDR3 spans 17 residues. The V end was cut by 0 bases, the J end by 0 bases, with 12 bases between. The CDR3, as DNA: TGCGCCAGCAGCCAAGATGCCCGGGGATCCTCTGGAAACACCATATATTTT. This encodes CASSQDARGSSGNTIYF.

This sequence joins TRBV7-3 and TRBJ2-1; 8 nucleotides match TRBD2. The trim removed 5 bases at V and 5 bases at J, leaving 8 bases unmatched. The CDR3 has 15 residues. From germline, CDR1 is SGHTA and CDR2 FQGTGA. CDR3 region: CASSVSGRLNNEQFF. In DNA, the CDR3 is TGTGCCAGCAGCGTCAGCGGGAGACTGAACAATGAGCAGTTCTTC.

CDR3 in amino acids: CASSTQGREQYF. CDR3 DNA sequence: TGTGCCAGCAGTACTCAGGGGCGCGAGCAGTACTTC. The V call is TRBV6-1, the J call TRBJ2-7; perhaps TRBD1 as D (6 bases). The CDR3 sequence is 12 residues long. Per the germline V gene, CDR1 is MNHNS and CDR2 is SASEGT. Trimming cost V 5 bases and J 6 bases, with 11 bases left between them.

The V call is TRBV28, the J call TRBJ2-1, with a weak D call TRBD2 (6 bases). The germline V gene has CDR1 MDHEN and CDR2 SYDVKM. The V end lost 6 bases, the J end lost 3 bases, and 15 bases lay between the germline ends. This CDR3 is built from 15 residues. The CDR3 DNA reads as TGTGCCAGCAGGGGATATAGCGGTAACTACAATGAGCAGTTCTTC. Its protein product is CASRGYSGNYNEQFF.

The V gene is TRBV27, the J gene TRBJ1-5, with D possibly matching TRBD1 (6 bases). This CDR3 has 14 amino acids. The V end was cut by 6 bases, the J end by 2 bases, with 11 bases between. In germline, CDR1 is MNHEY, CDR2 SMNVEV (reference sequence). CDR3 bases: TGTGCCAGCAGGGACAGCCGCGGCAATCAGCCCCAGCATTTT. This sequence encodes CASRDSRGNQPQHF.

This clone has just one count. The chain carries TRBV11-3 and TRBJ2-3, with TRBD2 identical over 7 bases. V lost 3 bases to trimming and J lost 2 bases; unmatched junction nucleotides: 5. This CDR3 region has 15 residues. Germline lookup yields CDR1 SGHNT and CDR2 YENEEA. The DNA for the CDR3 is TGTGCCAGCAGCTTTCAAGCGGGACCCACAGATACGCAGTATTTT. Encoded protein: CASSFQAGPTDTQYF.

This chain joins TRBV6-5 and TRBJ2-3, with 11 nucleotides matching TRBD2. V lost 2 bases, J lost 3 bases, and 4 bases stayed unmatched. The length of the CDR3 is 16 residues. Germline V lookup: CDR1 MNHEY, CDR2 SVGAGI. In nucleotides, the CDR3 is TGTGCCAGCAGTTACGCGGGACTAGCGGCTACAGATACGCAGTATTTT. Translating it yields CASSYAGLAATDTQYF.

The chain combines TRBV7-2 with TRBJ1-3; D gene uncertain. The CDR3 is made up of 13 amino acids. Deletions cut 5 bases from V and 6 bases from J, with 11 bases between. The V gene's germline CDR1 is SGHTA and CDR2 FQGNSA. CDR3 sequence reads: CASSLTVENTIYF. Here the CDR3 DNA reads TGTGCCAGCAGCCTAACCGTTGAAAACACCATATATTTT.